This T cell receptor (beta chain) was profiled in a study of blood T cell repertoires in COVID-19. CDR1 is SEHNR, CDR2 FQNEAQ, per germline (reference sequence). Trimming cost V 3 bases and J 4 bases; bases outside gene matches: 7. CDR3 length: 15 amino acids. Sequencing was performed with immunoSEQ multiplex PCR; in TCRdb, only in-frame clones are kept and a portion is missing. The data contain some 500,000 clones, approximately 88% of them singletons. Symptom resolution, clearance, or two negative PCRs marked donors in Cohort 3 as recovered. The sequenced sample was PBMCs or T cells enriched from blood (not recorded which). This TCR was sampled from a woman aged 35 to 49 who had recovered from COVID-19. V is TRBV7-9 and J is TRBJ1-2, with 8 positions matching TRBD1. In DNA, the CDR3 is TGTGCCAGCAGCTTCGGACAGGGAGGACCCTATGGCTACACCTTC. Protein sequence: CASSFGQGGPYGYTF.